This T cell receptor beta chain was retrieved from a study of blood T cell repertoires in COVID-19. The overall study: The analysed material was cDNA or gDNA that came from T cells, B-cell-depleted T cells, or PBMCs.

Per the original data handling: Estimation of nucleated cell counts relied on the amplification of reference gene primers. The assay was immunoSEQ multiplex PCR, and TCRdb's table has in-frame clones only and misses some. V and J calls and clone size are those listed in that table; D and trimming were worked out from the DNA. The profile covers roughly 250,000 clones, with 80% to 85% appearing a single time and 2.5% to 3% taken by the ten largest. Looked up from germline, CDR1 is SGHTA and CDR2 is FQGTGA. V shed 4 bases, J shed 1 base, and the junction held 3 bases outside the gene matches. CDR3 size: 14 residues.

The sequence came from a woman aged 55 to 70 with active or convalescent COVID-19. The chain employs TRBV7-3 and TRBJ2-7; TRBD1 agrees at 8 bases. Sequencing was carried out using peripheral blood. The CDR3 DNA reads TGTGCCAGCAGCTACACAGGGGGATCCTACGAGCAGTACTTC. Its translation: CASSYTGGSYEQYF.